This T cell receptor (beta chain) was observed in a study of shared clonotypes between healthy human individuals. Whole-study findings and limits: Clonotype sharing across donors was expected to vary with sequencing depth. Non-shared clonotypes showed lower generation probabilities than clonotypes common to all four donors. The study generally estimated greater richness for naive than memory subsets.

Generated by immunoSEQ multiplex PCR, the TCRdb table keeps only in-frame clones and is missing some. The profile shows some 2 million clones, over 85% of them singletons. A word on this clone: The antigen is not known.

CD45RO negativity and positive selection for CCR7 defined naive CD8 cells, a population that excluded terminally differentiated effector memory CD45RA+ cells. Caucasian adults residing in Nashville, Tennessee made up all the donors. Trimming removed 0 bases at V and 6 bases at J, with 9 bases between. The CDR3 loop spans 13 amino acids. The germline V gene encodes CDR1 ENHRY and CDR2 SYGVKD. Material: naive CD8+ T cells sorted from blood. The chain joins TRBV10-3 to TRBJ2-7; D remains ambiguous. This sequence originates from a man aged 18 to 35 in good health. The chain's CDR3 is CAISESPWGEQYF. As DNA, the CDR3 is TGTGCCATCAGTGAGTCCCCCTGGGGCGAGCAGTACTTC.